The 13 T cell receptor beta chains in this list originate from one sample, sequenced in a study of T cells in Graves' hyperthyroidism and ophthalmopathy. RNA transcripts were the template for amplifying TCR beta CDR3 regions. With the HTBI primer set, the TCR CDR3 went through a first round of RT-PCR. TCRdb independently ran MiXCR on the multiplex PCR reads; one entry per CDR3 protein. The table lists 350,000 to 400,000 distinct CDR3 sequences, around 18% of them singletons. Input material: blood. These receptors were taken from a man between 18 and 29 years old with Graves' ophthalmopathy.

The chain is built from TRBV3-1 and TRBJ2-7; perhaps TRBD2 as D (6 bases). There are 17 residues in the CDR3. Trimming cost V 5 bases and J 2 bases, with 22 bases left between them. In germline, CDR1 is LGHDT, CDR2 YNNKEL (reference sequence). CDR3 amino acids: CASSESTGLTFPYEQYF. In DNA form, the CDR3 reads TGTGCCAGCAGCGAATCCACCGGACTAACATTTCCCTACGAGCAGTACTTC.

V gene TRBV5-1 combines with J gene TRBJ2-3, with 11 bases identical to TRBD2. This CDR3 comprises 17 residues. V lost 2 bases and J lost 5; bases outside the gene matches: 10. Germline-derived CDR1 and CDR2 are SGHRS and YFSETQ. In DNA, the CDR3 is TGCGCCAGCAGCTTAGGCCGTAGCGGGGGGGCCGTAGATACGCAGTATTTT. This encodes CASSLGRSGGAVDTQYF.

This clonotype was picked up a small number of times. The V and J genes are TRBV6-1 and TRBJ2-7, with D possibly being TRBD2 (5 bases). V was pared by 9 bases and J by 4 bases, with 16 bases between. The CDR3 length is 13 residues. The germline gives CDR1 MNHNS, CDR2 SASEGT. CDR3 amino acids: CASTHGIPYEQYF. In DNA, the CDR3 is TGTGCCAGTACACACGGGATCCCTTACGAGCAGTACTTC.

About this clonotype: A far more abundant clone sits one base away, making this likely a read error. The chain is built from TRBV11-3 and TRBJ1-1, with D perhaps matching TRBD1 (6 bases). The CDR3 consists of 14 residues. Looked up from germline, CDR1 is SGHNT and CDR2 is YENEEA. The CDR3 nucleotides are TGTACCAGCAGCCAACAGGGCGTGAACACTGAAGCTTTCTTT. Protein product: CTSSQQGVNTEAFF.

This chain links TRBV9 with TRBJ1-3, with 7 positions matching TRBD1. With 6 bases clipped from V and 2 bases from J, the junction kept 5 bases outside the gene matches. The CDR3 runs 14 residues. Germline CDR1 and CDR2: SGDLS and YYNGEE. CDR3 in DNA: TGTGCCAGCAACCCCGGGACAGCTGGAAACACCATATATTTT. Its protein is CASNPGTAGNTIYF.

The chain uses TRBV3-1 and TRBJ2-4; 9 nucleotides match TRBD1. This CDR3 comprises 16 residues. Germline assignment: CDR1 LGHDT and CDR2 YNNKEL (reference sequence). Germline trimming cut 1 base from V and 3 bases from J; bases unmatched to any gene: 4. In DNA form, the CDR3 reads TGTGCCAGCAGCCAAGCCCAGACAGGGGGCAAAAACATTCAGTACTTC. This encodes CASSQAQTGGKNIQYF. Looking up the rest from reference TRBV3-1 and TRBJ2-4 gives the full variable domain: DTAVSQTPKYLVTQMGNDKSIKCEQNLGHDTMYWYKQDSKKFLKIMFSYNNKELIINETVPNRFSPKSPDKAHLNLHINSLELGDSAVYFCASSQAQTGGKNIQYFGAGTRLSVL.

The chain recombines TRBV29-1 with TRBJ2-7; D remains ambiguous. The CDR3 contains 14 residues. CDR1 and CDR2 from the germline V gene are SQVTM and ANQGSEA. V dropped 4 bases and J dropped 4 bases, with 17 bases sitting between them. CDR3 residues: CSVVTRAQLYEQYF. The DNA for the CDR3 is TGCAGCGTTGTGACCCGGGCCCAACTTTACGAGCAGTACTTC.

This clonotype was seen at least ten times. The rearrangement links TRBV5-1 to TRBJ2-3, with TRBD2 matching 7 bases. The CDR3 loop spans 14 amino acids. V lost 0 bases and J lost 7; bases outside the gene matches: 5. The germline V gene encodes CDR1 SGHRS and CDR2 YFSETQ. The CDR3 here is CASSLETGTNTQYF. In nucleotides, the CDR3 is TGCGCCAGCAGCTTGGAAACCGGGACTAATACGCAGTATTTT.

In its sample, this clonotype was seen many times. This chain connects TRBV7-9 to TRBJ2-5, with TRBD2 as a possible D gene (6 bases). Germline lookup yields CDR1 SEHNR and CDR2 FQNEAQ (reference sequence). The CDR3 runs to 14 residues. With 6 bases removed from V and 5 bases from J, the gap between germline ends came to 16 bases. The CDR3 bases are TGTGCCAGCAGGTCGCGGGGCCTGGACGAGACCCAGTACTTC. It yields the protein CASRSRGLDETQYF.

This clonotype came up many times. This chain joins TRBV5-6 and TRBJ2-3; no firm D call. The CDR3 covers 12 residues. V was clipped by 6 bases and J by 8 bases, with 13 bases between them. Germline CDR1 is SGHDT and CDR2 is YYEEEE. This CDR3 is CASTPDQVTQYF. CDR3 DNA sequence: TGTGCCAGCACCCCTGACCAAGTTACGCAGTATTTT. Full variable domain (outside the CDR3, taken from reference TRBV5-6 and TRBJ2-3): DAGVTQSPTHLIKTRGQQVTLRCSPKSGHDTVSWYQQALGQGPQFIFQYYEEEERQRGNFPDRFSGHQFPNYSSELNVNALLLGDSALYLCASTPDQVTQYFGPGTRLTVL.

The rearrangement links TRBV19 to TRBJ2-2; D is tentatively TRBD1 or TRBD2 (6 bases each). V lost 9 bases to trimming and J lost 5 bases, with 19 bases between them. The CDR3 consists of 15 residues. CDR1 and CDR2 from the germline V gene are LNHDA and SQIVND (reference sequence). The CDR3 sequence: CASGGVQGLTGELFF. The CDR3 nucleotides are TGTGCCAGCGGAGGGGTACAGGGTCTTACCGGGGAGCTGTTTTTT. Looking up the rest from reference TRBV19 and TRBJ2-2 gives the full variable domain: DGGITQSPKYLFRKEGQNVTLSCEQNLNHDAMYWYRQDPGQGLRLIYYSQIVNDFQKGDIAEGYSVSREKKESFPLTVTSAQKNPTAFYLCASGGVQGLTGELFFGEGSRLTVL.

Comments on this clonotype: This may be a read error, as it is one base from a much larger clone. DNA of the CDR3: TGTGCCAGCAACCCCGCGGGGTACAATGAGCAGTTCTTC. This gives the protein CASNPAGYNEQFF. This chain uses TRBV19 with TRBJ2-1, with D possibly matching TRBD2 (6 bases). Germline-derived CDR1 and CDR2 are LNHDA and SQIVND (reference sequence). CDR3 length equals 13 residues. The germline V and J ends were trimmed by 9 bases and 4 bases, with 13 bases remaining between them.

V usage is TRBV12-3 or TRBV12-4 and J usage is TRBJ1-4; D is unresolved. The CDR3 runs 13 residues. Trimming removed 4 bases at V and 7 bases at J, with 10 bases between. DNA of the CDR3: TGTGCCAGCAGTTACGGGAAAGGTGAAAAACTGTTTTTT. Its translation is CASSYGKGEKLFF.